What follows describes a single T cell receptor beta chain. This clonotype was observed at least ten times. This receptor's antigen is unknown. Per-base qualities were not stored, and no clone one base away is much larger. The data are from a study of T cells in Graves' hyperthyroidism and ophthalmopathy (dated by TCRdb to between 2018 and 2020). Concerning the study at large: Peripheral blood was sampled at the time of initial diagnosis, prior to any treatment. Following sampling, methimazole starting at 30 mg daily was given to hyperthyroidism patients, and high-dose intravenous methylprednisolone was given to ophthalmopathy patients. TCR Vbeta CDR3 sequencing of 135 peripheral blood samples (about 45 ophthalmopathy, 75 hyperthyroidism and some 17 progressor patients) is reported in the paper. In addition, the study compared T-cell repertoires in thyroid tissue and in blood from about 6 Graves' hyperthyroidism patients. TCR V-J signatures able to tell the groups apart were searched for in a discovery cohort of 90 to 100 patients, of whom roughly 42 had Graves' ophthalmopathy and roughly 57 had stable Graves' hyperthyroidism. Whether ophthalmopathy could be predicted prospectively was tested in an independent validation cohort made up of approximately 19 hyperthyroidism patients plus 17 patients who later progressed to ophthalmopathy. The approximately 100 discovery patients were divided at random into training and test sets in a 7:3 ratio.

The CDR3 has 14 amino acids, counting the end cysteine and phenylalanine. CDR3 DNA is the only sequence kept; it has 42 bases, read in frame from the first base. The germline V gene yields MDHEN for CDR1 and SYDVKM for CDR2. V and J lose 8 bases and 9 bases, and a span of 22 bases separates them. Overall study results and their limits: In cross-validation, a model built on a 13 V-J signature told ophthalmopathy apart from stable hyperthyroidism with about 90% sensitivity and around 81% specificity, and in testing the same model reached 80%/75%. Most expanded thyroid clonotypes (frequency above 0.001) were also detected in blood, a finding suggesting that blood repertoires may reflect thyroid immune responses. Sample size was not statistically predetermined, and blinding of investigators to group allocation was not performed. In validation, the model predicted progression to ophthalmopathy with 65% to 71% sensitivity and roughly 72% specificity, a median of around 6.6 months before onset.

A patient counted as having stable Graves' hyperthyroidism if no progression to ophthalmopathy occurred over 18 months of follow-up. The hyperthyroidism patients were between 18 and 65 years old and newly diagnosed, with a disease duration of less than 2 months. The study excluded patients with uncontrolled infections, other autoimmune diseases, pregnancy or lactation. Diagnoses were established on the basis of clinical symptoms, serum thyroxine and TRAb, thyroid ultrasound, and orbital computed tomography. Ficoll-Paque density gradient centrifugation was used to isolate PBMCs from 10 ml of fresh peripheral blood. Total RNA was extracted using Trizol reagent, and RNA quality was assessed on an Agilent 2100 Bioanalyzer. Amplification of TCR beta CDR3 regions was carried out from RNA transcripts. A first-round RT-PCR of the TCR CDR3 used the HTBI primer set with the Qiagen OneStep RT-PCR kit. The libraries were constructed in a second round of multiplex PCR and then size-selected and purified. Libraries were sequenced paired-end with 100 bp reads on an Illumina HiSeq2000. Per the authors' processing: SOAPnuke was used to process the raw data, throwing out any read that contained adapters or uncalled bases, had a mean Phred below 15, or lacked an exact constant-primer or identifier match. COPE v1.2.5 was used to merge the high-quality paired reads, and each unique nucleotide sequence was defined as a clonotype. MiTCR v1.1 was used to align clonotypes to the IMGT TRBV, TRBD and TRBJ reference segments. The analysis included only V-J combinations with a frequency above 0.0001, which together covered roughly 99% of the repertoires. A TCS score was defined as the ratio of F50 (clonal expansion) to E x V (chaos), with BLOSUM62-based TCRdist applied between CDR3 peptides within each V-J. Welch's t-statistics and random forest reduced fewer than 550 V-J features to under 15, which were used in a naive Bayes classifier (R e1071). Using fastp at Q25 and MiXCR, TCRdb reprocessed the public reads and kept productive beta chains. Rows are combined by CDR3 protein, so each entry shows the most common genes and DNA. The V and J calls and clone size are TCRdb's, not the authors'. The sample table contains approximately 640,000 distinct CDR3 sequences; only one count was recorded for around 15% of them. Clones ranked in the top ten supply 3.8% of the sample.

The chain links TRBV28 with TRBJ1-2, with no reliable assignment of the D segment. Sequencing input: blood. This clonotype originated in a woman younger than 45 with Graves' hyperthyroidism. The DNA reads TGTGCCAGCTGCCCTGGAGGGCCTCGTCTTAGCTACACCTTC. Its coded protein is CASCPGGPRLSYTF.